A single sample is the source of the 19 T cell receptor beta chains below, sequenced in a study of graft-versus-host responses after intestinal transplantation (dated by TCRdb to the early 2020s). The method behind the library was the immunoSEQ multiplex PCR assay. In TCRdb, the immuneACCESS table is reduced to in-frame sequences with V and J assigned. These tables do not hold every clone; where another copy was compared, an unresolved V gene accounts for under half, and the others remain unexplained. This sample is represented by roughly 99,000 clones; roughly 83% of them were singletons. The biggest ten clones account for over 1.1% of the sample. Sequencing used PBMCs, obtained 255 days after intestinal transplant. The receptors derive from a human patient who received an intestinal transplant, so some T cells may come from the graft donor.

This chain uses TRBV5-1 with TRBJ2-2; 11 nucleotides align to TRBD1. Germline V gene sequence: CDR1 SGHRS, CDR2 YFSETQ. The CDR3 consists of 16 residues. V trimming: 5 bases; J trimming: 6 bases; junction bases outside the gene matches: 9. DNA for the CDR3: TGCGCCAGCAGTCTGCAAGGACAGGGGGCCTCCGGGGAGCTGTTTTTT. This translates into CASSLQGQGASGELFF. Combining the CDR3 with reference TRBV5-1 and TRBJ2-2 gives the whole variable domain KAGVTQTPRYLIKTRGQQVTLSCSPISGHRSVSWYQQTPGQGLQFLFEYFSETQRNKGNFPGRFSGRQFSNSRSEMNVSTLELGDSALYLCASSLQGQGASGELFFGEGSRLTVL.

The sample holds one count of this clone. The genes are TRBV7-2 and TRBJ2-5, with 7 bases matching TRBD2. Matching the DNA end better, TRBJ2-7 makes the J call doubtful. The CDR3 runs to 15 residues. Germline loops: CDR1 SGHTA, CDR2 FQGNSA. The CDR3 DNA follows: TGTGCCAGCAGCTTATACGGGGGGTTCTCCTACGAGCAGTACTTC. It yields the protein CASSLYGGFSYEQYF.

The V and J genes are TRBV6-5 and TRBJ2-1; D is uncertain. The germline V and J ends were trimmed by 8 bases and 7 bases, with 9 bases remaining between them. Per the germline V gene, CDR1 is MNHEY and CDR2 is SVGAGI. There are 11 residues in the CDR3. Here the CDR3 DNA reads TGTGCCAGCGGGCATCCGAATGAGCAGTTCTTC. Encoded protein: CASGHPNEQFF.

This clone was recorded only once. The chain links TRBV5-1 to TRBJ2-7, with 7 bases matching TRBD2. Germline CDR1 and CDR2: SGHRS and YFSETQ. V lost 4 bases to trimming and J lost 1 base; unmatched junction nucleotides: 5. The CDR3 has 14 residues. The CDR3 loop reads CASSPLRGSYEQYF. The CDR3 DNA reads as TGCGCCAGCAGCCCCCTGCGGGGGTCCTACGAGCAGTACTTC. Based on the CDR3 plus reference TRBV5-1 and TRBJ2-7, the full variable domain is KAGVTQTPRYLIKTRGQQVTLSCSPISGHRSVSWYQQTPGQGLQFLFEYFSETQRNKGNFPGRFSGRQFSNSRSEMNVSTLELGDSALYLCASSPLRGSYEQYFGPGTRLTVT.

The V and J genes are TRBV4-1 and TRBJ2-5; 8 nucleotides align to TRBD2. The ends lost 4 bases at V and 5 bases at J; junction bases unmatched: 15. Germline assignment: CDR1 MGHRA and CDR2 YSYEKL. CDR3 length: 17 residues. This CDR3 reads CASSPMAIGGAGETQYF. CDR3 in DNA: TGCGCCAGCAGCCCGATGGCTATCGGGGGGGCGGGGGAGACCCAGTACTTC.

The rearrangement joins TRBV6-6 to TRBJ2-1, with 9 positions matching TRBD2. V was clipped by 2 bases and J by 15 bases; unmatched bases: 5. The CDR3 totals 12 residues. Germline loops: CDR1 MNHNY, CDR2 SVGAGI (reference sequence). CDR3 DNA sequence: TGTGCCAGCAGTTACGGCGGGGGGGACCGGTTCTTC. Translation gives CASSYGGGDRFF.

The CDR3 sequence is CASSARRQGTDYEQYF. CDR3 coding DNA: TGTGCCAGCAGTGCTCGGAGACAGGGGACGGACTACGAGCAGTACTTC. The gene calls are TRBV2 and TRBJ2-7; TRBD1 matches 8 bases. The J segment lost 3 bases and the V segment lost 4 bases, leaving 11 bases of the junction unmatched. This CDR3 has 16 residues. Germline CDR1 reads SNHLY; CDR2 reads FYNNEI.

CDR3 loop: CASSDTGDYEQYV. For the CDR3, the DNA is TGTGCCAGCAGTGACACCGGGGACTACGAGCAGTACGTC. The rearrangement joins TRBV2 to TRBJ2-7; D is perhaps TRBD2 (5 bases). The CDR3 has 13 amino acids. V lost 3 bases and J lost 3, with 9 bases in between. CDR1 SNHLY and CDR2 FYNNEI come from the germline V gene.

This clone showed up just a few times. The CDR3: CASSADSGTGQSPLHF. CDR3 nucleotides: TGCGCCAGCAGCGCCGACTCCGGGACAGGGCAATCACCCCTCCACTTT. The chain combines TRBV5-1 with TRBJ1-6, with TRBD1 matching over 9 bases. The CDR3 is made up of 16 amino acids. Trimming removed 4 bases from V and 10 bases from J; junction bases left unmatched: 12. Per germline, CDR1 SGHRS and CDR2 YFSETQ.

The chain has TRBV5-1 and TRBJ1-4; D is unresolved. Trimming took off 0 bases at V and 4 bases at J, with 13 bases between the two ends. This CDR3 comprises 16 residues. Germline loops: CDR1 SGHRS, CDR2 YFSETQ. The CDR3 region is CASSLGEGSRNEKLFF. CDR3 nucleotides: TGCGCCAGCAGCTTGGGAGAGGGTTCCCGTAATGAAAAACTGTTTTTT.

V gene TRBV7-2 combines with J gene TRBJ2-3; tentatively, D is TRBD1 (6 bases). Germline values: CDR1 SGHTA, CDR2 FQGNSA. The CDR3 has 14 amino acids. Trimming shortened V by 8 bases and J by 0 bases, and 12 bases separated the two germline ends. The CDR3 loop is CASLQGPSTDTQYF. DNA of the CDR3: TGTGCCAGCCTACAGGGACCTAGCACAGATACGCAGTATTTT. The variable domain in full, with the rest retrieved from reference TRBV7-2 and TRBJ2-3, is GAGVSQSPSNKVTEKGKDVELRCDPISGHTALYWYRQSLGQGLEFLIYFQGNSAPDKSGLPSDRFSAERTGGSVSTLTIQRTQQEDSAVYLCASLQGPSTDTQYFGPGTRLTVL.

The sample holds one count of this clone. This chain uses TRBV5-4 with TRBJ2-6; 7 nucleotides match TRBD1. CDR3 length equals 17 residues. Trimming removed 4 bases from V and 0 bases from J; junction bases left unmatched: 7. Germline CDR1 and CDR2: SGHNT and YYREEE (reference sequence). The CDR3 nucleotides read TGTGCCAGCAGCGTAGGGGACAGCGGCTCTGGGGCCAACGTCCTGACTTTC. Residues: CASSVGDSGSGANVLTF.

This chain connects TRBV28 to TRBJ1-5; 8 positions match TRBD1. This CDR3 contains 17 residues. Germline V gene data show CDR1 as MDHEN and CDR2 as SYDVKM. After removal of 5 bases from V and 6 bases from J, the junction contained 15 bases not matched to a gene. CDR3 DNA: TGTGCCAGCAGTGGTGCAGGGGGCGCCGAAAAAAGTCAGCCCCAGCATTTT. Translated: CASSGAGGAEKSQPQHF.

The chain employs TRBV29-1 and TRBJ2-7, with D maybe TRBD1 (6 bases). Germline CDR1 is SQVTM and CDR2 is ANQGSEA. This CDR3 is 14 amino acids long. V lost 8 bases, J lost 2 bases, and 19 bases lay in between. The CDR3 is CSPEQGLGPYEQYF. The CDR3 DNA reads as TGCAGCCCGGAACAGGGCTTAGGGCCCTACGAGCAGTACTTC.

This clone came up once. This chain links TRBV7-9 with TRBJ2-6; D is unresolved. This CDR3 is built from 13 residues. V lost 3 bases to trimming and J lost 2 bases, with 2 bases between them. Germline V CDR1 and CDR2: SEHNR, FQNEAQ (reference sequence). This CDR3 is CASSFPGANVLTF. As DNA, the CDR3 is TGTGCCAGCAGCTTCCCTGGGGCCAACGTCCTGACTTTC.

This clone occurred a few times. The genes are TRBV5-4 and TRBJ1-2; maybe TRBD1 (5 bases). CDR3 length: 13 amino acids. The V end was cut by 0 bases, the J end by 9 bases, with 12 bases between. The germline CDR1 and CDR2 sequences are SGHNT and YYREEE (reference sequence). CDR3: CASSLEGPSSYTF. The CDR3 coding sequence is TGTGCCAGCAGCTTGGAGGGACCAAGCAGCTACACCTTC.

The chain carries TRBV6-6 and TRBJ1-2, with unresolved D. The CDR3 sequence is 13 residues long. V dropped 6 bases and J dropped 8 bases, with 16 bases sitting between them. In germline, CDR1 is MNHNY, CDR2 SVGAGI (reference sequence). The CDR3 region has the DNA TGTGCCAGCAGCCCACGGGAGATTTACGGCTACACCTTC. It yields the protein CASSPREIYGYTF.

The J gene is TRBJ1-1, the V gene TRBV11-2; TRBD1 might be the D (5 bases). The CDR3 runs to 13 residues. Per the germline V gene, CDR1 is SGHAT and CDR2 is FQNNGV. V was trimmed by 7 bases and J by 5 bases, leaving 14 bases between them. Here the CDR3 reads CASNLGGVTEAFF. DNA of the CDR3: TGTGCCAGCAACCTGGGGGGTGTTACTGAAGCTTTCTTT.

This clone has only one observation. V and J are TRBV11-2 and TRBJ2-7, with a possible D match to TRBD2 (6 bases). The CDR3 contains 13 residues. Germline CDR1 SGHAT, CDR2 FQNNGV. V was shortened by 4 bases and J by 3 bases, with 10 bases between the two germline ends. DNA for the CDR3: TGTGCCAGCAGCTCCGGGGAGGTCTACGAGCAGTACGTC. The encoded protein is CASSSGEVYEQYV.